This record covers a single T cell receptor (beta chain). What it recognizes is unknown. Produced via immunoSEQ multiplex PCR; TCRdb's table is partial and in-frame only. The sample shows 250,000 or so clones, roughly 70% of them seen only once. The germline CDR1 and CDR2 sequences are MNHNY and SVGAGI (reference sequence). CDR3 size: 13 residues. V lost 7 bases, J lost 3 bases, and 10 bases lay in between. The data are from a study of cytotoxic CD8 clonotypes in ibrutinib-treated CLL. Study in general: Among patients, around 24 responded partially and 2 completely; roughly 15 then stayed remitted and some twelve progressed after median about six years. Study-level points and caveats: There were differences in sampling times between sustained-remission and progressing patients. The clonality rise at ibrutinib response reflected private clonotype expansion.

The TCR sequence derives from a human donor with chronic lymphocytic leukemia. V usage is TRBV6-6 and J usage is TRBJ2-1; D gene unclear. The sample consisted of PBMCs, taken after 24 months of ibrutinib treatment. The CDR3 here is CASTTELYNEQFF. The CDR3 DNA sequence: TGTGCCAGCACCACCGAACTCTACAATGAGCAGTTCTTC.